This T cell receptor (beta chain) was identified in a study of T cell repertoires in cytomegalovirus infection. In its sample, this clonotype was seen a few times. What it binds is unknown. TCRdb re-derived calls from the reads in MiXCR, one entry per CDR3 protein. The repertoire holds approximately 630,000 distinct CDR3 sequences, with 20% to 25% as singletons. The ends were cut back, 4 bases at V and 2 bases at J, with 9 bases in the middle. This CDR3 has 13 amino acids. Germline CDR1 is SGHDN and CDR2 is FVKESK. Findings of the study overall: The study found HLA-C-restricted CMV-specific TCR beta clonotypes dominating the ex vivo response. Accumulated public TCR beta family frequency recognized individuals carrying CMV together with the relevant HLA.

The source of this sequence is a human donor in good health (CMV status not recorded). Some clones in this sample may be carry-over from other donors' samples. Material for sequencing was CD8+ T cells from PBMCs. V usage is TRBV14 and J usage is TRBJ2-7; weak D call: TRBD1 (6 bases). CDR3: CASSPGHPYEQYF. The CDR3 bases are TGTGCCAGCAGCCCGGGACATCCCTACGAGCAGTACTTC.